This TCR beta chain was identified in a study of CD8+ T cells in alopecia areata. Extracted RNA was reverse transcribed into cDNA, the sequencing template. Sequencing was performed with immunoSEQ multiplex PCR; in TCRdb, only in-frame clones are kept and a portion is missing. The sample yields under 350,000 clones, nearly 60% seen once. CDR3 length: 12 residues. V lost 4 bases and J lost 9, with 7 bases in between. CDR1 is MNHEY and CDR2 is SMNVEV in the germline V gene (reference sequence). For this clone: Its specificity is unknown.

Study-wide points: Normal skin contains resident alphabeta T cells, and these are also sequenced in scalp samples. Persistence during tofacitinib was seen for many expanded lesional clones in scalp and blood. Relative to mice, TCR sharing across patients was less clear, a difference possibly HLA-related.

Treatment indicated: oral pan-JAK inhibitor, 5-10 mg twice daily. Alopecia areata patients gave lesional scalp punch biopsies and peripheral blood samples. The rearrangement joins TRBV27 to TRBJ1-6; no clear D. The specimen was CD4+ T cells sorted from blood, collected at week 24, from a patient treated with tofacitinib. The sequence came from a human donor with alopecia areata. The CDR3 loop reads CASSSLLSPLHF. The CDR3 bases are TGTGCCAGCAGTTCCTTACTTTCACCCCTCCACTTT.